The rows below give T cell receptor beta chains drawn from one sample of a study of blood T cell repertoires in COVID-19. TCRdb keeps only in-frame clones here, not all; method: immunoSEQ multiplex PCR. The sample carries around 93,000 clones, approximately 81% recorded once. The sample taken for sequencing was peripheral blood. The receptors derive from a man aged 55 to 69 with acute or convalescent COVID-19. The CDR3 runs from the conserved cysteine through the conserved F or W. The order of the fields is CDR3 length, J gene, clone size, V gene, D gene, CDR3 DNA, CDR3 protein. D genes are given only for firm matches. Clone size is stated in some rows and not others, as once, few, many or a class when expanded.

len: 15
j_gene: TRBJ2-1
abundance: -
v_gene: TRBV24-1
d_gene: TRBD2
CDR3nt: TGTGCCACCAGTGATTTGGCGGGAGGATACAATGAGCAGTTCTTC
CDR3aa: CATSDLAGGYNEQFF

len: 14
j_gene: TRBJ1-2
abundance: -
v_gene: TRBV6-6
d_gene: -
CDR3nt: TGTGCCAGCAGTTACAGGGGAGGCAACTATGGCTACACCTTC
CDR3aa: CASSYRGGNYGYTF

len: 15
j_gene: TRBJ1-1
abundance: once
v_gene: TRBV5-1
d_gene: -
CDR3nt: TGCGCCAGCAGCTTGGGGGGAGGTAGGGCCACTGAAGCTTTCTTT
CDR3aa: CASSLGGGRATEAFF

len: 15
j_gene: TRBJ1-4
abundance: -
v_gene: TRBV7-2
d_gene: -
CDR3nt: TGTGCCAGCAGCTTAGCACTGACGAGGAATGAAAAACTGTTTTTT
CDR3aa: CASSLALTRNEKLFF

len: 18
j_gene: TRBJ2-1
abundance: -
v_gene: TRBV7-6
d_gene: TRBD2
CDR3nt: TGTGCCAGCAGCTCCATTCGACTAGCGGGGGGTACCTACAATGAGCAGTTCTTC
CDR3aa: CASSSIRLAGGTYNEQFF

len: 13
j_gene: TRBJ1-2
abundance: -
v_gene: TRBV5-6
d_gene: TRBD1
CDR3nt: TGTGCCAGCAGCTTAAGGGACAGCTATGGCTACACCTTC
CDR3aa: CASSLRDSYGYTF

len: 16
j_gene: TRBJ2-1
abundance: -
v_gene: TRBV19
d_gene: TRBD2
CDR3nt: TGTGCCAGTAGTAACCTAGCGGGGGGGCCCTACAATGAGCAGTTCTTC
CDR3aa: CASSNLAGGPYNEQFF

len: 19
j_gene: TRBJ2-1
abundance: -
v_gene: TRBV4-1
d_gene: TRBD2
CDR3nt: TGCGCCAGCAGCCAAAGAGCGGGAGGGCCGGTAGGCTCCTACAATGAGCAGTTCTTC
CDR3aa: CASSQRAGGPVGSYNEQFF

len: 18
j_gene: TRBJ1-5
abundance: -
v_gene: TRBV18
d_gene: TRBD1
CDR3nt: TGTGCCAGCTCACCCACAATCGGACAGGGAAGGGTTGATCAGCCCCAGCATTTT
CDR3aa: CASSPTIGQGRVDQPQHF

len: 16
j_gene: TRBJ2-5
abundance: -
v_gene: TRBV18
d_gene: TRBD2
CDR3nt: TGTGCCAGCTCACTGGGAGGGGCCTTCTACCAAGAGACCCAGTACTTC
CDR3aa: CASSLGGAFYQETQYF

len: 19
j_gene: TRBJ2-2
abundance: once
v_gene: TRBV7-6
d_gene: -
CDR3nt: TGTGCCAGCAGCTTAGCCTCCACAGCAACGGTCGTGGTCACCGGGGAGCTGTTTTTT
CDR3aa: CASSLASTATVVVTGELFF

len: 13
j_gene: TRBJ2-5
abundance: -
v_gene: TRBV3-1/TRBV3-2
d_gene: TRBD2
CDR3nt: TGTGCCAGCAGCCCAACTAGCGGCGAGACCCAGTACTTC
CDR3aa: CASSPTSGETQYF

len: 13
j_gene: TRBJ1-1
abundance: -
v_gene: TRBV11-1
d_gene: -
CDR3nt: TGTGCCAGCAGCTTAGTAAAGAACACTGAAGCTTTCTTT
CDR3aa: CASSLVKNTEAFF

len: 14
j_gene: TRBJ2-5
abundance: once
v_gene: TRBV19
d_gene: TRBD2
CDR3nt: TGTGCCAGTAGTCCCTCGCGGGGGTTAGGGACCCAGTACTTC
CDR3aa: CASSPSRGLGTQYF

len: 12
j_gene: TRBJ1-1
abundance: -
v_gene: TRBV6-5
d_gene: -
CDR3nt: TGTGCCAGCAGGCTCCAACAGGGCTTAGCTTTCTTT
CDR3aa: CASRLQQGLAFF

len: 15
j_gene: TRBJ2-1
abundance: -
v_gene: TRBV5-4
d_gene: TRBD2
CDR3nt: TGTGCCAGCAGCTCACGGGCTAGCGGGAGTAATGAGCAGTTCTTC
CDR3aa: CASSSRASGSNEQFF

len: 17
j_gene: TRBJ1-1
abundance: many
v_gene: TRBV11-2
d_gene: -
CDR3nt: TGTGCCAGCAGCTTAGTAAGTTTCCAGGGATCGAACACTGAAGCTTTCTTT
CDR3aa: CASSLVSFQGSNTEAFF